These 28 T cell receptor beta chains were all obtained from the same sample, sequenced in a study of T-cell reconstitution after alpha-beta-depleted transplantation in children (dated by TCRdb to 2015 to 2016). Libraries were constructed by PCR. The instrument was an Illumina HiSeq 2500. TCR library preparation used molecular barcoding, with unique molecular identifiers applied to normalize quantification of the TCRbeta repertoire. The public reads were run again by TCRdb, first through fastp at Q25 and then through MiXCR, and only productive beta chains were kept. Duplicate CDR3 protein sequences are folded into a single record with the most common DNA and genes. The sample table lists approximately 390,000 distinct CDR3 sequences, approximately 10% of them with a count of one. Clones ranked in the top ten supply roughly 5.5% of the sample. The sequencing used PBMCs from the stem cell graft donor, collected from the stem cell graft. The receptors were gathered from a human donor who donated a stem cell graft to a child with acute myeloid leukemia.

The table lists this clonotype with a few counts. The rearrangement joins TRBV5-1 to TRBJ1-3, with 7 bases that match TRBD1. Germline V lookup: CDR1 SGHRS, CDR2 YFSETQ. The V segment lost 4 bases and the J segment 1 base; nucleotides outside the gene matches: 8. This CDR3 spans 16 amino acids. For the CDR3, the DNA is TGCGCCAGCAGCGCCAACAGGGGATTTTCTGGAAACACCATATATTTT. Its protein is CASSANRGFSGNTIYF.

The table lists this clonotype with many counts. The J gene is TRBJ1-6, the V gene TRBV12-3 or TRBV12-4; D gene uncertain. The CDR3 consists of 13 residues. V lost 6 bases and J 4 bases, leaving 7 bases between the germline ends. CDR3 region: CASSTVYNSPLHF. DNA for the CDR3: TGTGCCAGCAGCACAGTGTATAATTCACCCCTCCACTTT.

The rearrangement joins TRBV5-1 to TRBJ2-1; 12 bases align to TRBD2. Germline V gene lookup returns CDR1 SGHRS and CDR2 YFSETQ. This CDR3 region has 15 residues. V shed 0 bases, J shed 8 bases, and the junction held 3 bases outside the gene matches. The CDR3 DNA sequence: TGCGCCAGCAGCTTGGCAGGACTAGCGGGGCATGAGCAGTTCTTC. It specifies CASSLAGLAGHEQFF.

The chain employs TRBV7-9 and TRBJ1-6; perhaps TRBD1 as D (5 bases). Trimming removed 5 bases at V and 5 bases at J, with 10 bases between. CDR3 length: 14 amino acids. Germline assignment: CDR1 SEHNR and CDR2 FQNEAQ (reference sequence). The CDR3 DNA sequence: TGTGCCAGCAGCCGGGACGGGGATAATTCACCCCTCCACTTT. Encoded protein: CASSRDGDNSPLHF.

The rearrangement links TRBV7-9 to TRBJ1-2; D remains ambiguous. V lost 2 bases and J lost 0, with 7 bases in between. Germline CDR1 is SEHNR and CDR2 is FQNEAQ (reference sequence). The CDR3 has 14 amino acids. The CDR3 DNA is TGTGCCAGCAGCTTACCCACCTCTAACTATGGCTACACCTTC. Translated, it gives CASSLPTSNYGYTF.

This clonotype was picked up a small number of times. J is TRBJ2-7 and V is TRBV20-1; 7 nucleotides agree with TRBD1. V was clipped by 5 bases and J by 2 bases; unmatched bases: 9. The CDR3 is made up of 14 amino acids. Germline V CDR1 and CDR2: DFQATT, SNEGSKA (reference sequence). The CDR3 loop reads CSARTDRNTYEQYF. The CDR3 DNA reads TGCAGTGCTCGGACGGACAGGAATACCTACGAGCAGTACTTC.

This clonotype is a singleton in its sample. The V gene is TRBV18, the J gene TRBJ1-5; 7 positions match TRBD1. CDR3 length: 15 residues. Unmatched junction bases numbered 4, after V lost 3 bases and J lost 2 bases. Germline V gene data show CDR1 as KGHSH and CDR2 as LQKENI. CDR3 region: CASSPSTGGNQPQHF. DNA for the CDR3: TGTGCCAGCTCACCTAGTACAGGGGGCAATCAGCCCCAGCATTTT.

This clonotype was seen repeatedly, ten times or more. This rearrangement joins TRBV7-8 to TRBJ2-2, with 9 positions matching TRBD2. This CDR3 region has 15 residues. The J segment lost 1 base and the V segment lost 7 bases, leaving 4 bases of the junction unmatched. Germline lookup yields CDR1 SGHVS and CDR2 FQNEAQ. CDR3: CASKRAGGNTGELFF. The CDR3 DNA reads TGTGCCAGCAAAAGAGCGGGAGGGAACACCGGGGAGCTGTTTTTT.

This clonotype has more than one count but fewer than ten. The chain carries TRBV10-3 and TRBJ2-1; 9 bases are a match to TRBD1. This CDR3 is 13 amino acids long. Germline V gene data show CDR1 as ENHRY and CDR2 as SYGVKD. J gave up 12 bases and V 4 bases, and 7 bases lay outside the gene matches. The CDR3 DNA is TGTGCCATCAGTGGGGACAGGGAGGACGGGCAGTTCTTC. This sequence encodes CAISGDREDGQFF.

This clonotype was observed many times. The chain employs TRBV29-1 and TRBJ2-3, with 9 bases that match TRBD2. This CDR3 is 14 amino acids long. The J segment lost 0 bases and the V segment lost 7 bases, leaving 5 bases of the junction unmatched. Germline CDR1 is SQVTM and CDR2 is ANQGSEA. CDR3 nucleotides: TGCAGCGAGTCTAGCGGGGAAAGCACAGATACGCAGTATTTT. As protein: CSESSGESTDTQYF.

This rearrangement joins TRBV7-2 to TRBJ2-5, with unresolved D. With 1 base removed from V and 0 bases from J, the gap between germline ends came to 6 bases. CDR1 is SGHTA, CDR2 FQGNSA, per germline. The CDR3 loop spans 14 amino acids. The CDR3 nucleotides are TGTGCCAGCAGCTTAGGGGCATACCAAGAGACCCAGTACTTC. Translated: CASSLGAYQETQYF.

V is TRBV5-1 and J is TRBJ1-5; 8 positions match TRBD1. Trimming took 4 bases from V and 4 from J; bases not matched to a gene: 7. The CDR3 is 15 amino acids. Germline CDR1 reads SGHRS; CDR2 reads YFSETQ. In nucleotides, the CDR3 is TGCGCCAGCAGCGAAGGACAGGGCCCGAATCAGCCCCAGCATTTT. This codes for CASSEGQGPNQPQHF.

The chain has TRBV25-1 and TRBJ2-5, with a possible D match to TRBD2 (6 bases). CDR1 is MGHDK and CDR2 is SYGVNS in the germline V gene. The CDR3 totals 14 residues. V was shortened by 2 bases and J by 4 bases, with 11 bases between the two germline ends. The CDR3 is CASSERAAGETQYF. Here the CDR3 DNA reads TGTGCCAGCAGTGAAAGGGCAGCGGGAGAGACCCAGTACTTC. The entire variable domain, with the rest obtained from reference TRBV25-1 and TRBJ2-5, is as follows: EADIYQTPRYLVIGTGKKITLECSQTMGHDKMYWYQQDPGMELHLIHYSYGVNSTEKGDLSSESTVSRIRTEHFPLTLESARPSHTSQYLCASSERAAGETQYFGPGTRLLVL.

This clonotype appeared a few times. The gene calls are TRBV20-1 and TRBJ2-7; TRBD2 agrees at 8 bases. In germline, CDR1 is DFQATT, CDR2 SNEGSKA (reference sequence). V lost 5 bases, J lost 2 bases, and 11 bases stayed unmatched. The CDR3 loop spans 15 amino acids. The DNA of the CDR3 is TGCAGTGCTGCGGGGCGGGCGGGAGGTACCTACGAGCAGTACTTC. It encodes CSAAGRAGGTYEQYF.

This clonotype was counted between two and nine times. A read error may account for a junction end that differs from germline. V usage is TRBV20-1 and J usage is TRBJ1-1, with D unclear. CDR1 DFQATT and CDR2 SNEGSKA come from the germline V gene (reference sequence). The CDR3 spans 12 residues. CDR3 DNA: TGCAGTGCTAGAGAAGGGAACACTGAAGCCTTCTTT. Encoded protein: CSAREGNTEAFF.

The V call is TRBV29-1, the J call TRBJ1-1; D is unclear. The V end was cut by 5 bases, the J end by 0 bases, with 13 bases between. Germline V gives CDR1 SQVTM, CDR2 ANQGSEA. This CDR3 has 14 residues. Written as DNA, the CDR3 is TGCAGCGTTCCTTGGGGAGGGATGAACACTGAAGCTTTCTTT. Its protein is CSVPWGGMNTEAFF.

This sequence joins TRBV6-2 or TRBV6-3 and TRBJ2-1; D unclear. V was clipped by 0 bases and J by 7 bases, with 10 bases between them. CDR1 is MNHEY, CDR2 SVGEGT, per germline. CDR3 length equals 14 residues. DNA for the CDR3: TGTGCCAGCAGTTACTCTGAGACAACGAATGAGCAGTTCTTC. Translation gives CASSYSETTNEQFF.

This clonotype was observed a handful of times. V usage is TRBV10-3 and J usage is TRBJ2-1, with a tentative D call TRBD2 (6 bases). This CDR3 contains 16 residues. Germline assignment: CDR1 ENHRY and CDR2 SYGVKD. V lost 0 bases and J lost 3, with 12 bases in between. The CDR3 DNA follows: TGTGCCATCAGTGAGTCGGGGGGAACCCTCTACAATGAGCAGTTCTTC. This sequence encodes CAISESGGTLYNEQFF.

The chain employs TRBV4-1 and TRBJ2-1, with 8 bases matching TRBD1. V lost 3 bases, J lost 4 bases, and 11 bases stayed unmatched. The germline V gene encodes CDR1 MGHRA and CDR2 YSYEKL. This CDR3 spans 17 amino acids. The CDR3: CASSQSPPGQEYNEQFF. CDR3 nucleotide sequence: TGCGCCAGCAGCCAGAGCCCCCCGGGACAGGAATACAATGAGCAGTTCTTC.

This clonotype was counted many times. The CDR3 nucleotides are TGTGCCACCAGCAGAGATCAAGGTTTGTATCAGCCCCAGCATTTT. This codes for CATSRDQGLYQPQHF. The chain has TRBV15 and TRBJ1-5; D call uncertain. V was cut by 0 bases and J by 5 bases, with 11 bases left in between. CDR1 and CDR2 (germline): LNHNV, YYDKDF (reference sequence). This CDR3 spans 15 amino acids.

This clonotype was detected many times. V is TRBV5-1 and J is TRBJ2-1, with a possible D match to TRBD2 (6 bases). V dropped 0 bases and J dropped 7 bases, with 17 bases sitting between them. Germline CDR1 is SGHRS and CDR2 is YFSETQ. The CDR3 length is 16 residues. This CDR3 reads CASSLGASAGMNEQFF. The CDR3 nucleotides read TGCGCCAGCAGCTTGGGAGCCTCGGCGGGGATGAATGAGCAGTTCTTC.

This clonotype was recorded a few times. The CDR3 protein is CASSELRQHYGYTF. The DNA for the CDR3 is TGTGCCAGCAGTGAACTCAGGCAGCACTATGGCTACACCTTC. V and J are TRBV6-1 and TRBJ1-2; D gene ambiguous. The CDR3 covers 14 residues. The germline gives CDR1 MNHNS, CDR2 SASEGT. Between the trimmed V and J ends, which lost 2 bases and 3 bases, there was a span of 10 bases.

This clonotype was observed a handful of times. The chain carries TRBV3-1 and TRBJ2-5; weak D call: TRBD1 (6 bases). CDR1 is LGHDT and CDR2 is YNNKEL in the germline V gene (reference sequence). V dropped 3 bases and J dropped 1 base, with 9 bases sitting between them. The CDR3 extends over 14 amino acids. The DNA for the CDR3 is TGTGCCAGCAGCCATGGACAGACCCAAGAGACCCAGTACTTC. Its translation is CASSHGQTQETQYF.

This clonotype appeared many times. The chain combines TRBV20-1 with TRBJ2-5, with D hard to call. Per germline, CDR1 DFQATT and CDR2 SNEGSKA (reference sequence). This CDR3 is 13 amino acids long. With 5 bases removed from V and 3 bases from J, the gap between germline ends came to 13 bases. Here the CDR3 DNA reads TGCAGTGCTGGCAGACTGGAAAAAGAGACCCAGTACTTC. Protein sequence: CSAGRLEKETQYF.

This chain's CDR3 is CASRPASGRSSEQFF. CDR3 in DNA: TGTGCCAGCAGGCCGGCTAGCGGGAGATCTAGTGAGCAGTTCTTC. The chain links TRBV12-3 or TRBV12-4 to TRBJ2-1; 10 nucleotides align to TRBD2. The J segment lost 9 bases and the V segment lost 6 bases, leaving 11 bases of the junction unmatched. This CDR3 has 15 amino acids.

This clonotype was observed a handful of times. This chain joins TRBV27 and TRBJ1-1; the D gene is possibly TRBD1 (6 bases). Germline loops: CDR1 MNHEY, CDR2 SMNVEV (reference sequence). This CDR3 is 14 amino acids long. Deletions cut 4 bases from V and 5 bases from J, with 14 bases between. Written as DNA, the CDR3 is TGTGCCAGCAGTTCCCTCGGGACACGGACTGAAGCTTTCTTT. This sequence encodes CASSSLGTRTEAFF.

This clonotype was detected ten times or more. The chain recombines TRBV2 with TRBJ2-1, with D maybe TRBD1 (6 bases). This CDR3 spans 15 amino acids. Trimming stripped 2 bases from V and 0 bases from J, with 8 bases between. The V gene's germline CDR1 is SNHLY and CDR2 FYNNEI. The CDR3 loop reads CASSETGSSYNEQFF. The CDR3 DNA reads TGTGCCAGCAGTGAAACAGGGAGCTCCTACAATGAGCAGTTCTTC.

At least ten counts were recorded for this clonotype. The chain is built from TRBV2 and TRBJ2-4; 8 nucleotides agree with TRBD1. This CDR3 has 14 amino acids. Trimming removed 10 bases from V and 2 bases from J; junction bases left unmatched: 7. Germline CDR1 reads SNHLY; CDR2 reads FYNNEI. The CDR3 DNA reads as TGTGCCACTCAGGGGGCGGGAACCAAAAACATTCAGTACTTC. Translation: CATQGAGTKNIQYF.